These 25 T cell receptor beta chains originate from one sample sequenced in a study of immune characterization of retroperitoneal liposarcoma. TCRdb reprocessed the PCR reads with MiXCR, giving one entry per CDR3 protein. The sample yields more than 10,000 distinct CDR3 sequences, about 27% seen once. Sequencing used tumor tissue. The receptors shown here come from a female donor with retroperitoneal liposarcoma.

V usage is TRBV28 and J usage is TRBJ1-1; no definite D call. The CDR3 loop spans 13 amino acids. V was trimmed by 6 bases and J by 1 base, leaving 9 bases between them. CDR1 is MDHEN, CDR2 SYDVKM, per germline. CDR3 amino acids: CASRIGANTEAFF. CDR3 nucleotide sequence: TGTGCCAGCAGAATCGGAGCGAACACTGAAGCTTTCTTT.

This chain links TRBV7-2 with TRBJ2-1; tentative D call: TRBD2 (5 bases). The tail of the sequence fits TRBJ2-5 better, so the J call may be wrong. The CDR3 runs to 15 residues. Germline CDR1 is SGHTA and CDR2 is FQGNSA. The CDR3 sequence: CASSSGSNSYGTQYF. As DNA, the CDR3 is TGTGCCAGCAGCTCGGGGAGTAACTCCTATGGGACCCAGTACTTC.

This CDR3 is CASGPKLRTTTDTQYF. In DNA, the CDR3 is TGTGCTAGTGGCCCCAAGCTACGTACGACCACAGATACGCAGTATTTT. J is TRBJ2-3 and V is TRBV12-5; D remains ambiguous. The V gene's germline CDR1 is LGHNT and CDR2 FRNRAP. The CDR3 length is 16 residues. The germline V and J ends were trimmed by 6 bases and 2 bases, with 18 bases remaining between them. Full variable domain (rest looked up from reference TRBV12-5 and TRBJ2-3): DARVTQTPRHKVTEMGQEVTMRCQPILGHNTVFWYRQTMMQGLELLAYFRNRAPLDDSGMPKDRFSAEMPDATLATLKIQPSEPRDSAVYFCASGPKLRTTTDTQYFGPGTRLTVL.

The sample holds many counts of this clonotype. The chain links TRBV6-4 to TRBJ2-1, with TRBD2 matching 9 bases. The closer fit of TRBJ2-7 to the DNA end suggests the J call may be wrong. Germline-derived CDR1 and CDR2 are MRHNA and SNTAGT. The CDR3 sequence is 16 residues long. The DNA of the CDR3 is TGTGCCCCCAGGGAGGTAGCGGGAGAGCCCTACAATGAGCAGTACTTC. The encoded protein is CAPREVAGEPYNEQYF.

The chain carries TRBV6-1 and TRBJ2-3; D perhaps matches TRBD2 (6 bases). The CDR3 covers 14 residues. Germline CDR1 reads MNHNS; CDR2 reads SASEGT. V lost 3 bases to trimming and J lost 4 bases, with 11 bases between them. The DNA of the CDR3 is TGTGCCAGCAGTGACAGAGGGGAGGCAGATACGCAGTATTTT. Translation: CASSDRGEADTQYF.

CDR3 amino acids: CASSQSRGQFDEQYF. CDR3 DNA sequence: TGCGCCAGCAGCCAAAGCCGGGGGCAGTTCGATGAGCAGTACTTC. V usage is TRBV4-1 and J usage is TRBJ2-5, with D possibly being TRBD1 or TRBD2 (6 bases each). Trimming left V 2 bases short and J 11 bases short, with 21 bases between. The CDR3 runs to 15 residues. Germline loops: CDR1 MGHRA, CDR2 YSYEKL.

The chain is built from TRBV12-3 or TRBV12-4 and TRBJ2-1; a possible D gene is TRBD2 (6 bases). This CDR3 is built from 15 residues. Trimming stripped 4 bases from V and 4 bases from J, with 14 bases between. This CDR3 is CASSSLDYTYNEQFF. CDR3 DNA sequence: TGTGCCAGCAGTTCCCTGGACTATACATACAATGAGCAGTTCTTC.

Judged by abundance, this clonotype is medium-sized (0.01 to 0.1%). The genes are TRBV6-1 and TRBJ2-1; D call uncertain. The CDR3 totals 11 residues. V lost 5 bases, J lost 6 bases, and 5 bases lay in between. The germline V gene encodes CDR1 MNHNS and CDR2 SASEGT. CDR3 coding DNA: TGTGCCAGCAGTCCCGGCAATGAGCAGTTCTTC. The encoded protein is CASSPGNEQFF.

This clonotype was counted at least ten times. This rearrangement joins TRBV6-1 to TRBJ2-5, with 8 bases matching TRBD2. The tail of the sequence fits TRBJ2-7 better, so the J call may be wrong. Germline loops: CDR1 MNHNS, CDR2 SASEGT. The CDR3 extends over 14 amino acids. The CDR3 bases are TGTGCCAGCACCCCCAGGGTCGGGGGGGACGAGCAGTACTTC. Protein sequence: CASTPRVGGDEQYF.

This clonotype is medium-sized in the sample. The chain couples TRBV7-8 to TRBJ2-1, with a weak D call TRBD2 (6 bases). Germline V gene lookup returns CDR1 SGHVS and CDR2 FQNEAQ. This CDR3 is 13 amino acids long. V was trimmed by 1 base and J by 5 bases, leaving 6 bases between them. In nucleotides, the CDR3 is TGTGCCAGCAGCTTAGGGACTAACAATGAGCAGTTCTTC. It is translated as CASSLGTNNEQFF.

For this clonotype: A read error is likely, as this CDR3 ends without the conserved phenylalanine or tryptophan. This sequence joins TRBV6-1 and TRBJ2-4; D unresolved. The end of the DNA is better explained by TRBJ2-1, so the J call may be wrong. Germline V gives CDR1 MNHNS, CDR2 SASEGT. The CDR3 has 14 amino acids. The CDR3 loop reads CASSDRWASVKQFL. DNA for the CDR3: TGTGCCAGCAGTGATCGGTGGGCCAGCGTTAAGCAGTTCTTA.

This CDR3 reads CASSSRETQFF. As DNA, the CDR3 is TGTGCCAGCAGTAGCCGGGAGACCCAGTTCTTC. V is TRBV6-1 and J is TRBJ2-1; possible D gene TRBD2, 6 bases. The V end lost 5 bases, the J end lost 13 bases, and 12 bases lay between the germline ends. Germline V gives CDR1 MNHNS, CDR2 SASEGT. The CDR3 has 11 residues.

This clonotype was counted ten times or more. The V and J genes are TRBV27 and TRBJ2-3, with 13 bases lining up with TRBD2. Germline loops: CDR1 MNHEY, CDR2 SMNVEV (reference sequence). Unmatched junction bases numbered 4, after V lost 4 bases and J lost 3 bases. The CDR3 length is 16 residues. The CDR3: CASSSGLAGVTDTQYF. The CDR3 DNA reads TGTGCCAGCAGTTCCGGACTAGCGGGAGTAACAGATACGCAGTATTTT.

This clonotype was seen many times. The rearrangement uses TRBV6-1 and TRBJ1-5; no definite D call. Germline CDR1 MNHNS, CDR2 SASEGT. CDR3 length equals 13 residues. Trimming shortened V by 8 bases and J by 4 bases, and 12 bases separated the two germline ends. The CDR3 loop reads CASQASLNQPQHF. The CDR3 DNA reads TGTGCCAGCCAGGCGAGTTTGAATCAGCCCCAGCATTTT.

In this sample, this clonotype is medium-sized. V is TRBV7-6 and J is TRBJ2-1; D remains unclear. V was cut by 1 base and J by 10 bases, with 8 bases left in between. Germline V gene sequence: CDR1 SGHVS, CDR2 FNYEAQ. The CDR3 is 12 amino acids. The CDR3 sequence is CASSLVSYEQFF. CDR3 in DNA: TGTGCCAGCAGCTTAGTTTCCTACGAGCAGTTCTTC.

The V gene is TRBV12-3 or TRBV12-4, the J gene TRBJ2-1; 12 nucleotides agree with TRBD2. Trimming removed 6 bases from V and 4 bases from J; junction bases left unmatched: 1. CDR3 length: 14 residues. CDR3 residues: CASRTSGSYNEQFF. CDR3 coding DNA: TGTGCCAGCAGGACTAGCGGGAGTTACAATGAGCAGTTCTTC.

This clonotype was seen ten or more times. The chain carries TRBV12-3 or TRBV12-4 and TRBJ2-1, with D unresolved. The CDR3 is 13 amino acids. V was trimmed by 2 bases and J by 10 bases, leaving 12 bases between them. In nucleotides, the CDR3 is TGTGCCAGCAGTTTAACACAATCCAGCGAGCAGTTCTTC. Translating gives CASSLTQSSEQFF.

The CDR3 sequence: CASSGGGLAGANVLTF. The CDR3 coding sequence is TGTGCCAGCAGTGGAGGAGGCCTGGCTGGGGCCAACGTCCTGACTTTC. The rearrangement links TRBV6-8 to TRBJ2-6; D is perhaps TRBD2 (5 bases). The V end was cut by 5 bases, the J end by 2 bases, with 13 bases between. The CDR3 covers 16 residues. Germline CDR1 and CDR2: MNHGY and SAAAGT.

J is TRBJ2-1 and V is TRBV12-3 or TRBV12-4, with 7 positions matching TRBD1. This CDR3 region has 13 residues. Trimming removed 6 bases from V and 4 bases from J; junction bases left unmatched: 3. CDR3 region: CASRMGQYNEQFF. In nucleotides, the CDR3 is TGTGCCAGCAGGATGGGACAGTACAATGAGCAGTTCTTC.

Only a few counts were recorded for this clonotype. V and J are TRBV10-1 and TRBJ2-3; perhaps TRBD1 as D (6 bases). The V end was cut by 5 bases, the J end by 6 bases, with 12 bases between. Germline loops: CDR1 WNHNN, CDR2 SYGVQD (reference sequence). The CDR3 runs 13 residues. This CDR3 is CASSKQGWDTQYF. CDR3 bases: TGCGCCAGCAGTAAACAGGGCTGGGATACGCAGTATTTT.

This chain joins TRBV10-1 and TRBJ2-6, with D possibly matching TRBD1 (5 bases). V was shortened by 4 bases and J by 2 bases, with 6 bases between the two germline ends. This CDR3 is 14 amino acids long. The germline gives CDR1 WNHNN, CDR2 SYGVQD (reference sequence). CDR3 sequence reads: CASSAQAGANVLTF. The CDR3 DNA sequence: TGCGCCAGCAGTGCACAGGCTGGGGCCAACGTCCTGACTTTC.

The chain employs TRBV6-1 and TRBJ1-2; 7 bases agree with TRBD1. This CDR3 comprises 13 residues. Per germline, CDR1 MNHNS and CDR2 SASEGT. The V segment lost 6 bases and the J segment 8 bases; nucleotides outside the gene matches: 9. The CDR3 is CASSGQGVRGYTF. In DNA form, the CDR3 reads TGTGCCAGCAGCGGGCAGGGGGTTCGAGGCTACACCTTC.

V is TRBV12-3 or TRBV12-4 and J is TRBJ2-7; D may correspond to TRBD1 or TRBD2 (6 bases each). Trimming removed 1 base from V and 6 bases from J, with 10 bases in between. The CDR3 contains 13 residues. In nucleotides, the CDR3 is TGTGCCAGCAGTTTAGAGGGGGGCGGCGAGCAGTACTTC. It encodes CASSLEGGGEQYF.

The chain carries TRBV6-1 and TRBJ2-1; D remains unclear. The germline CDR1 and CDR2 sequences are MNHNS and SASEGT. CDR3 length: 14 amino acids. Trimming left V 5 bases short and J 1 base short, with 9 bases between. In DNA, the CDR3 is TGTGCCAGCAGTTTGGCGTCATCCTACAATGAGCAGTTCTTC. This gives the protein CASSLASSYNEQFF.

The chain combines TRBV7-2 with TRBJ2-3; TRBD2 matches at 11 bases. The junction had 0 bases not matched to a gene; V was cut back by 1 base and J by 0 bases. From germline, CDR1 is SGHTA and CDR2 FQGNSA. This CDR3 spans 16 amino acids. The CDR3: CASSLVAGGSTDTQYF. The DNA of the CDR3 is TGTGCCAGCAGCTTAGTAGCGGGAGGGAGCACAGATACGCAGTATTTT. Looking up the rest from reference TRBV7-2 and TRBJ2-3 gives the full variable domain: GAGVSQSPSNKVTEKGKDVELRCDPISGHTALYWYRQSLGQGLEFLIYFQGNSAPDKSGLPSDRFSAERTGGSVSTLTIQRTQQEDSAVYLCASSLVAGGSTDTQYFGPGTRLTVL.